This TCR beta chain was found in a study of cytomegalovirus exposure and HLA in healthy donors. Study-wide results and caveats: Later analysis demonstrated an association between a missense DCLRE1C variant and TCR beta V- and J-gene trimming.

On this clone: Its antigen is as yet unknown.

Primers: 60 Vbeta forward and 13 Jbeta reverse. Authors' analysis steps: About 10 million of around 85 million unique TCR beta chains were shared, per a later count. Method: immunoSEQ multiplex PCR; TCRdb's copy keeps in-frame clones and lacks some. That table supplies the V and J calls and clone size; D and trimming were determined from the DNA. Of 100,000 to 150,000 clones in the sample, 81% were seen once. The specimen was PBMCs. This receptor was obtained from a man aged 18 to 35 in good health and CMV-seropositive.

CDR3: CASSDGVSSYEQYF. For the CDR3, the DNA is TGCGCCAGCAGCGACGGGGTTTCGTCCTACGAGCAGTACTTC. The V gene is TRBV10-1, the J gene TRBJ2-7; D possibly corresponds to TRBD2 (5 bases). Trimming took off 6 bases at V and 1 base at J, with 13 bases between the two ends. The germline V gene encodes CDR1 WNHNN and CDR2 SYGVQD (reference sequence). This CDR3 is 14 amino acids long.